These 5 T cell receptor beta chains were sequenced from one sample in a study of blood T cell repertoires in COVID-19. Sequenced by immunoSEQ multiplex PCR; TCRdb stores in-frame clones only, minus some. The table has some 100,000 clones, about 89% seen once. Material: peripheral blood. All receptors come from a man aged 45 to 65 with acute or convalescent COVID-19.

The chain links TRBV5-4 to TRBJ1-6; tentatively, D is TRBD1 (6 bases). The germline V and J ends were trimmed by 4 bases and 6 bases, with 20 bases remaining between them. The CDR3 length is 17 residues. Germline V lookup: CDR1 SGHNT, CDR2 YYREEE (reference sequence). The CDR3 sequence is CASSPAGTTISNSPLHF. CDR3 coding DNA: TGTGCCAGCAGCCCCGCCGGGACAACGATTTCTAATTCACCCCTCCACTTT.

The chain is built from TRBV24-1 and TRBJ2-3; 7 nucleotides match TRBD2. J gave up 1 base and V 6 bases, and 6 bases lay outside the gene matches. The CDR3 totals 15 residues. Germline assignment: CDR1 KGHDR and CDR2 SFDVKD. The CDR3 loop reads CATSPGGSGTDTQYF. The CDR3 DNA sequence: TGTGCCACCAGTCCCGGCGGGAGCGGCACAGATACGCAGTATTTT.

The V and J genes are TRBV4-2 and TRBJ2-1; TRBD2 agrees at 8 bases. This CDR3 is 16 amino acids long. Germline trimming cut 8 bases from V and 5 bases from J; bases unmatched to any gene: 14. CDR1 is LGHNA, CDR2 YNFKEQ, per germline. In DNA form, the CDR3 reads TGTGCCAGCGGACCGTTAGCGGGAAATTTCCACAATGAGCAGTTCTTC. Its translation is CASGPLAGNFHNEQFF.

The CDR3 sequence is CASSLEAGGGNEQFF. The CDR3 DNA is TGCGCCAGCAGCTTGGAAGCGGGAGGGGGAAATGAGCAGTTCTTC. The V and J genes are TRBV5-1 and TRBJ2-1; TRBD2 matches at 10 bases. This CDR3 region has 15 residues. The V gene's germline CDR1 is SGHRS and CDR2 YFSETQ. V lost 0 bases to trimming and J lost 7 bases; unmatched junction nucleotides: 4.

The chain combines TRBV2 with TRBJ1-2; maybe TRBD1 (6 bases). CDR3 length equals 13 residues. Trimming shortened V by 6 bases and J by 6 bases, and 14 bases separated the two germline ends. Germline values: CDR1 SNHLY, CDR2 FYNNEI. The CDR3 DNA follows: TGTGCCAGCAGCCCACAGGGTGAGGATGGCTACACCTTC. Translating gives CASSPQGEDGYTF. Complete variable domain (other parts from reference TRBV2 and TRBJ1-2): EPEVTQTPSHQVTQMGQEVILRCVPISNHLYFYWYRQILGQKVEFLVSFYNNEISEKSEIFDDQFSVERPDGSNFTLKIRSTKLEDSAMYFCASSPQGEDGYTFGSGTRLTVV.